These T cell receptor beta chains were read from a single sample in a study of control samples from healthy donors and cancer patients. Produced via immunoSEQ multiplex PCR; TCRdb's table is partial and in-frame only. The sample consists of 150,000 to 200,000 clones, approximately 94% of them appearing once. The material sequenced was blood. These receptors were obtained from a woman aged 40 to 50 in good health. Both conserved end residues are part of each CDR3. A D gene is named only where the DNA matches it firmly. Expanded clones are given a class, and other clones once, few, many or no size at all.

>TRBD2|TRBV10-2|TRBJ2-3|-
TGCGCCAGCAGCAAAGGGACTAGCGGGGGGTCAGATACGCAGTATTTT
CASSKGTSGGSDTQYF
>TRBD1|TRBV19|TRBJ2-1|-
TGTGCCAGTAAGCCCGGGACAGGGCGTTACAATGAGCAGTTCTTC
CASKPGTGRYNEQFF
>-|TRBV6-5|TRBJ1-1|-
TGTGCCAGCAAGCCTACAGGGAAGACTGAAGCTTTCTTT
CASKPTGKTEAFF
>TRBD2|TRBV25-1|TRBJ2-2|few
TGTGCCAGCAGTGACCCCCAAGCGGGGGCGGTCACCGGGGAGCTGTTTTTT
CASSDPQAGAVTGELFF
>TRBD1|TRBV6-5|TRBJ1-2|-
TGTGCCAGCAGCGACCCGGGACAGGCCCGCTATGGCTACACCTTC
CASSDPGQARYGYTF
>TRBD1|TRBV11-2|TRBJ1-1|-
TGTGCCAGCAGCTTTACAGGGGGTCTAGCCGCTTTCTTT
CASSFTGGLAAFF
>-|TRBV4-1|TRBJ2-1|-
TGCGCCAGCAGCCTTTTCGGGGCCAACGGCGAGCAGTTCTTC
CASSLFGANGEQFF
>-|TRBV28|TRBJ1-5|-
TGTGCCAGCAGTTTAGCGGGGGATAGCAATCAGCCCCAGCATTTT
CASSLAGDSNQPQHF
>-|TRBV3-1/TRBV3-2|TRBJ1-2|many
TGTGCCAGCAGCCAACTCCGGGACAAAGACTACACCTTC
CASSQLRDKDYTF
>-|TRBV3-1/TRBV3-2|TRBJ1-1|-
TGTGCCAGCAGCCAAGTTTTAATCGAAAAGGCTGAAGCTTTCTTT
CASSQVLIEKAEAFF
>-|TRBV27|TRBJ1-6|-
TGTGCCAGCAGTTTATCCCTGACAGCCATCTCCTATAATTCACCCCTCCACTTT
CASSLSLTAISYNSPLHF
>-|TRBV24-1|TRBJ1-2|-
TGTGCCACCAGTGATTTTGCAGGGCGCGGCTACACCTTC
CATSDFAGRGYTF
>-|TRBV20-1|TRBJ2-7|-
TGCAGTGCTACAAGGGAGTACGAGCAGTACTTC
CSATREYEQYF
>-|TRBV6-2/TRBV6-3|TRBJ1-2|-
TGTGCCAGCAGTTACATGACAGAAATGAACTATGGCTACACCTTC
CASSYMTEMNYGYTF
>-|TRBV5-1|TRBJ2-2|-
TGCGCCAGCAGCTTGGAGGCTACAACGAACACCGGGGAGCTGTTTTTT
CASSLEATTNTGELFF
>TRBD2|TRBV27|TRBJ2-3|-
TGTGCCAGCAGTTTGGGAGGGCATACGCAGTATTTT
CASSLGGHTQYF
>-|TRBV11-2|TRBJ1-1|-
TGTGCCAGCAGCTTATTTGGGTGGGGGACTGAAGCTTTCTTT
CASSLFGWGTEAFF
>-|TRBV9|TRBJ2-2|-
TGTGCCAGCAGCGTAGCGGCGGGGGCCAACACCGGGGAGCTGTTTTTT
CASSVAAGANTGELFF
>-|TRBV2|TRBJ1-1|once
TGTGCCAGCAAAGGGACCAGGGTGAATACTGAAGCTTTCTTT
CASKGTRVNTEAFF
>TRBD1|TRBV7-2|TRBJ2-1|-
TGTGCCAGCAGCGGATGGACAGGGCTGGCGAATGAGCAGTTCTTC
CASSGWTGLANEQFF
>TRBD2|TRBV9|TRBJ2-7|-
TGTGCCAGCAGCCCGACGGGTAGCGGGATTGGACGCGACGAGCAGTACTTC
CASSPTGSGIGRDEQYF
>-|TRBV4-3|TRBJ1-4|-
TGCGCCAGCAGCCAAGAGTACCGGCAACTTCGGAATGAAAAACTGTTTTTT
CASSQEYRQLRNEKLFF
>TRBD1|TRBV29-1|TRBJ1-4|-
TGCAGCGTCACCGGGACAGGGGTCGAAAAACTGTTTTTT
CSVTGTGVEKLFF
>-|TRBV5-6|TRBJ2-5|-
TGTGCCAGCAGCACCCTGCCGAGGGGCCAAGAGACCCAGTACTTC
CASSTLPRGQETQYF
>-|TRBV5-1|TRBJ1-1|-
TGCGCCAGCAGCCCCCTTTCCGGGGACACTGAAGCTTTCTTT
CASSPLSGDTEAFF
>TRBD1|TRBV19|TRBJ1-1|-
TGTGCCAGTAGGGGCATAGGACAGGGGAACACTGAAGCTTTCTTT
CASRGIGQGNTEAFF
>TRBD2|TRBV5-6|TRBJ2-7|-
TGTGCCAGCAGCTTGAACGCGGGAGAGTTCTACGAGCAGTACTTC
CASSLNAGEFYEQYF
>-|TRBV19|TRBJ2-1|once
TGTGCCAGTAGTCCAATTCCGGGTGTGGACAATGAGCAGTTCTTC
CASSPIPGVDNEQFF
>-|TRBV7-2|TRBJ1-2|once
TGTGCCAGCAGCTTAGCCCGGGGGAAGATCTATGGCTACACCTTC
CASSLARGKIYGYTF
>TRBD1|TRBV7-8|TRBJ2-6|-
TGTGCCAGCAGCATCCGGGACAGGGTCACCTCTGGGGCCAACGTCCTGACTTTC
CASSIRDRVTSGANVLTF
>TRBD1|TRBV27|TRBJ1-5|-
TGTGCCAGCAGGCCCTTAGGACAGGGGGGCAATCAGCCCCAGCATTTT
CASRPLGQGGNQPQHF
>-|TRBV2|TRBJ1-5|-
TGTGCCAGCAGTGCGATCAGGGCGGGTCAGCCCCAGCATTTT
CASSAIRAGQPQHF
>-|TRBV5-5|TRBJ2-1|-
TGTGCCAGCAGCTCTCTACCGGGGAGCTCGATGAATGAGCAGTTCTTC
CASSSLPGSSMNEQFF
>-|TRBV3-1/TRBV3-2|TRBJ2-7|-
TGTGCCAGCAGCCAAGGACTGGACGGCTCCTACGAGCAGTACTTC
CASSQGLDGSYEQYF
>-|TRBV18|TRBJ1-1|-
TGTGCCAGCTCACCCCTGAACACTGAAGCTTTCTTT
CASSPLNTEAFF
>-|TRBV20-1|TRBJ1-2|-
TGCAGTGCTAGTATGAGGGGCTACACCTTC
CSASMRGYTF
>TRBD2|TRBV6-4|TRBJ2-1|once
TGTGCCAGCAGACAACTAGCGGGAGGGCCTGGCGAGCAGTTCTTC
CASRQLAGGPGEQFF
>TRBD1|TRBV27|TRBJ2-1|-
TGTGCCAGCAGTGCCCTACAGGGGGCCCTGAGGTATGAGCAGTTCTTC
CASSALQGALRYEQFF
>TRBD2|TRBV7-2|TRBJ2-1|-
TGTGCCAGCAGCCCCCTTGCGGGGGGTCTCCGGGTGGAGCAGTTCTTC
CASSPLAGGLRVEQFF
>TRBD1|TRBV4-3|TRBJ1-5|-
TGCGCCAGCAGCCAAGAAGTCCAGGGGGCAAGCAATCAGCCCCAGCATTTT
CASSQEVQGASNQPQHF
>-|TRBV9|TRBJ1-1|-
TGTGCCAGCGGTGTTGCTTTCTTT
CASGVAFF
>-|TRBV7-9|TRBJ1-1|-
TGTGCCGGTGCTCCGGGGAACACTGAAGCTTTCTTT
CAGAPGNTEAFF
>-|TRBV7-9|TRBJ1-3|-
TGTGCCAGCAGCTTGGGACCGAGCTCTGGAAACACCATATATTTT
CASSLGPSSGNTIYF
>-|TRBV19|TRBJ2-1|-
TGTGCCAGTAGTATAGCCGGGATAGTGGTCGATGAGCAGTTCTTC
CASSIAGIVVDEQFF
>-|TRBV11-2|TRBJ1-1|-
TGTGCCAGCAGTCCAAGACAGAACACTGAAGCTTTCTTT
CASSPRQNTEAFF
>-|TRBV6-5|TRBJ1-1|-
TGTGCCAGCAGTTACTCCCTCCACAGTACAGCTTTCTTT
CASSYSLHSTAFF
>-|TRBV9|TRBJ1-1|-
TGTGCCAGCAGCCGAAGCTTACAGGTGGCGAACACTGAAGCTTTCTTT
CASSRSLQVANTEAFF
>TRBD1|TRBV4-3|TRBJ1-2|-
TGCGCCAGCAGCCAGGGGACAGTCGGGAACTATGGCTACACCTTC
CASSQGTVGNYGYTF
>TRBD1|TRBV9|TRBJ1-5|-
TGTGCCAGCAGTTTACAGGGGAGCAATCAGCCCCAGCATTTT
CASSLQGSNQPQHF
>TRBD2|TRBV11-3|TRBJ2-1|-
TGTGCCAGCAGCTCGAGGACTAGCGGGAAGAATGAGCAGTTCTTC
CASSSRTSGKNEQFF
>-|TRBV3-1/TRBV3-2|TRBJ1-2|-
TGTGCCAGCAGCCCCACCCCCCGGGCAGCTAACTATGGCTACACCTTC
CASSPTPRAANYGYTF
>-|TRBV28|TRBJ1-5|few
TGTGCCAGCAGTTTGAGTGGGGGGGCGTCGCAGCCCCAGCATTTT
CASSLSGGASQPQHF
>TRBD1|TRBV18|TRBJ1-1|-
TGTGCCAGCTCACTTCAAGGAGGGGGCAGTAACACTGAAGCTTTCTTT
CASSLQGGGSNTEAFF
>-|TRBV28|TRBJ2-7|-
TGTGCCAGCAGTTCCACAGGGCACCTCTCCTACGAGCAGTACTTC
CASSSTGHLSYEQYF
>-|TRBV5-1|TRBJ1-4|-
TGCGCCAGCAGCCCAACCCAGGGTGCTAATGAAAAACTGTTTTTT
CASSPTQGANEKLFF